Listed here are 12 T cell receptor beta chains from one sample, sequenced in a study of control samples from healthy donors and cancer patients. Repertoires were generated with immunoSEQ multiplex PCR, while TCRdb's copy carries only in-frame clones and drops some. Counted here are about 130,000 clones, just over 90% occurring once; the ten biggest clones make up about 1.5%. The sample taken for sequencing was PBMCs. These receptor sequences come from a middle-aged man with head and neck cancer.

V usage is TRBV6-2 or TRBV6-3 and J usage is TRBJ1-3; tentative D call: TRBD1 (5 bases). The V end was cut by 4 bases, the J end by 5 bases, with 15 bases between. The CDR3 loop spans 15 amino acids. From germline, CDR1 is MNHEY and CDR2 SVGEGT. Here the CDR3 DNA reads TGTGCCAGCAGTTTGGTTCAGGGTCGGCGAAACACCATATATTTT. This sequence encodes CASSLVQGRRNTIYF.

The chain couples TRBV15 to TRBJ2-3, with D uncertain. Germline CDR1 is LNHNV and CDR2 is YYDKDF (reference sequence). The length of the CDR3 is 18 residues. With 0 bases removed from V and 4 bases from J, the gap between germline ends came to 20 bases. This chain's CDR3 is CATSRDMTPTTEADTQYF. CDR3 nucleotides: TGTGCCACCAGCAGAGATATGACTCCCACGACCGAGGCAGATACGCAGTATTTT.

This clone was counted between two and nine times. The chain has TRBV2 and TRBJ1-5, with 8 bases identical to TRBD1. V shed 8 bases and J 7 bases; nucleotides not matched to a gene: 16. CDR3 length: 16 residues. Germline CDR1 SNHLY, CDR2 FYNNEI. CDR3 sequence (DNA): TGTGCCAGCTCCCTGGGGGCGACAGGGGCGAGGCAGCCCCAGCATTTT. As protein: CASSLGATGARQPQHF.

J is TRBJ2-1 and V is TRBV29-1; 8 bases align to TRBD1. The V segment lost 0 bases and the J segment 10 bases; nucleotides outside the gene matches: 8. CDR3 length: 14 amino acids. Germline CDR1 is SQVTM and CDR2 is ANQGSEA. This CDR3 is CSVEESRGLKEQFF. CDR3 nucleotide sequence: TGCAGCGTTGAAGAGTCCAGGGGGCTGAAGGAGCAGTTCTTC.

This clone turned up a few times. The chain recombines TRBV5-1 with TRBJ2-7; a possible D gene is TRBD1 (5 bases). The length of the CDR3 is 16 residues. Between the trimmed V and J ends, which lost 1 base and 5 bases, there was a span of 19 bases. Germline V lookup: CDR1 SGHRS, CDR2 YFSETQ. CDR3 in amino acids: CASSLRSGILTNEQYF. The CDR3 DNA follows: TGCGCCAGCAGCTTGAGGTCAGGGATCTTAACCAACGAGCAGTACTTC. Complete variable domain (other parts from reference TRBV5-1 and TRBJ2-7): KAGVTQTPRYLIKTRGQQVTLSCSPISGHRSVSWYQQTPGQGLQFLFEYFSETQRNKGNFPGRFSGRQFSNSRSEMNVSTLELGDSALYLCASSLRSGILTNEQYFGPGTRLTVT.

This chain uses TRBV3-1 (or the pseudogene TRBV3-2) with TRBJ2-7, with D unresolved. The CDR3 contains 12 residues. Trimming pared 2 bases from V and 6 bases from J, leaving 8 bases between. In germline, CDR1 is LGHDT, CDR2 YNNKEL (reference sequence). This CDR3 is CASSQTAAEQYF. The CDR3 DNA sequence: TGTGCCAGCAGCCAAACCGCGGCCGAGCAGTACTTC.

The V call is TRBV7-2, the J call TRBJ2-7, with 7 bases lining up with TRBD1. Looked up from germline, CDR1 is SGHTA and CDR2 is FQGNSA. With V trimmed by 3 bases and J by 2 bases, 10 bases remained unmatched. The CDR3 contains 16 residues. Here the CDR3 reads CASSFPFRGRPYEQYF. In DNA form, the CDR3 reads TGTGCCAGCAGCTTTCCCTTTAGGGGGCGTCCCTACGAGCAGTACTTC. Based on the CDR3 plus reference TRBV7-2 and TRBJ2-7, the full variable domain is GAGVSQSPSNKVTEKGKDVELRCDPISGHTALYWYRQSLGQGLEFLIYFQGNSAPDKSGLPSDRFSAERTGGSVSTLTIQRTQQEDSAVYLCASSFPFRGRPYEQYFGPGTRLTVT.

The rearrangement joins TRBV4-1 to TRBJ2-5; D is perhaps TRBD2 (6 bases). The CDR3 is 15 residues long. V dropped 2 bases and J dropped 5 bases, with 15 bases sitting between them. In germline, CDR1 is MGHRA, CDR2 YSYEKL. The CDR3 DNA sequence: TGCGCCAGCAGCCAACCGCGCGGGATGGGGGAGACCCAGTACTTC. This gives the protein CASSQPRGMGETQYF.

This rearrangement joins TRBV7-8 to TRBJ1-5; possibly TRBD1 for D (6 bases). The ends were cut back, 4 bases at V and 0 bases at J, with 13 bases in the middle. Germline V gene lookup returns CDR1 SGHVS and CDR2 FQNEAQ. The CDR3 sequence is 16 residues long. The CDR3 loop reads CASSSLPRGSNQPQHF. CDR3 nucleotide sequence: TGTGCCAGCAGCTCACTACCCAGGGGTAGCAATCAGCCCCAGCATTTT.

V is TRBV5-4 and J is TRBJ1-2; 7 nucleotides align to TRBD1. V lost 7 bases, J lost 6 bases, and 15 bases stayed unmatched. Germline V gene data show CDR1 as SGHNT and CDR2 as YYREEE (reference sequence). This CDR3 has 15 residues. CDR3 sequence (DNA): TGTGCCAGCTCCCTTGGGGCACAGGGGAAAGATGGCTACACCTTC. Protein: CASSLGAQGKDGYTF.

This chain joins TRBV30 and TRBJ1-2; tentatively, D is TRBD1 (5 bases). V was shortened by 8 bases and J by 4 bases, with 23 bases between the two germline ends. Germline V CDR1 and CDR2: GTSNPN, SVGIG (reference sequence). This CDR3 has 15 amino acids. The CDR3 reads CAGGPGREICYGYTF. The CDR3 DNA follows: TGTGCCGGGGGACCGGGACGGGAAATCTGCTATGGCTACACCTTC.

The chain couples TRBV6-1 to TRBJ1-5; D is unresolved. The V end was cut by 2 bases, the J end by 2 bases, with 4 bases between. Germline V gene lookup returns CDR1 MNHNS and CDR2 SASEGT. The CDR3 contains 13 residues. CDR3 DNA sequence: TGTGCCAGCAGTGAATGGGGCAATCAGCCCCAGCATTTT. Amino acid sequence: CASSEWGNQPQHF.